This entry describes one T cell receptor beta chain. Its antigen is unidentified. These data come from a study of T-cell memory formation after mild COVID-19. Study-wide context: TCR clustering was largely donor specific. Whole-study findings and limits: Largely, contracting CD4+ clones fell within CM and EM, and contracting CD8+ clones within EMRA. SARS-CoV-2 specificity of second-wave clones peaking day 37 was unconfirmed.

Trimming stripped 6 bases from V and 5 bases from J, with 7 bases between. Looked up from germline, CDR1 is SGHRS and CDR2 is YFSETQ. The CDR3 consists of 11 residues. Constant-segment primers served in 5'RACE that generated TCR alpha and TCR beta cDNA libraries bearing sample barcodes and UMIs. TCRdb redid the calling of the 5' RACE reads with MiXCR, one entry per CDR3 protein. This sample yields 200,000 to 250,000 distinct CDR3 sequences, of which around 15% are seen a single time; around 3.8% belongs to the top ten. Source material: PBMCs or a T cell subset sorted from them (not recorded which). The source of this sequence is a man aged 18-30 years who had mild COVID-19 (a few samples of this study predate the infection). Cell type and time point are not known. This chain joins TRBV5-1 and TRBJ2-3; no reliable D call. The DNA of the CDR3 is TGCGCCAGCATGGACGGAGATACGCAGTATTTT. This codes for CASMDGDTQYF.